In its sample, the clone carrying this T cell receptor (beta chain) was seen a few times. Its target is unknown. CDR1 and CDR2 from the germline V gene are GTSNPN and SVGIG (reference sequence). Trimming at V came to 2 bases and at J to 4 bases, leaving 2 bases not matched to a gene. The CDR3 consists of 13 residues. This sample is drawn from a study of regulatory T cells in long-lasting Graves disease. Study conclusions and caveats: Those with persistent disease had in common more public clonotypes (2,741) than new patients (about 900).

The time point here: newly diagnosed GD, antithyroid drugs for less than 3 months. PBMC RNA was the source of the TCR library. Construction of the TCR beta libraries employed iRepertoire HTBI primers in conjunction with Arm-PCR of CDR3 regions. One entry per CDR3 protein results from TCRdb running MiXCR on the multiplex PCR reads. This sample has fewer than 550,000 distinct CDR3 sequences, with 15% to 20% found just once. These data were also reused for a study on T cells in Graves' hyperthyroidism and ophthalmopathy. As reported in that work: If no ophthalmopathy progression occurred within 18 months, Graves' hyperthyroidism was stable. Diagnoses were made from clinical symptoms, serum measures (thyroxine and TRAb), thyroid ultrasound and orbital computed tomography.

This clonotype originated in a woman aged 35 to 60 with Graves disease. The sequences come from peripheral blood mononuclear cells (PBMCs), collected at new diagnosis, from a patient treated with antithyroid drugs. The genes are TRBV30 and TRBJ2-3; 8 bases are shared with TRBD2. The CDR3 sequence: CAWSTGGADTQYF. The CDR3 nucleotides read TGTGCCTGGAGTACCGGGGGGGCAGATACGCAGTATTTT.